The text below deals with one T cell receptor (beta chain). Its antigen is currently unknown. This record comes from a study of cytomegalovirus exposure and HLA in healthy donors. Study details: A preliminary data release comprised tens of millions of unique TCRs obtained from HLA-typed donors.

Overall study results and limits: A previous analysis found most TCR beta V segments productive roughly 90% or roughly 30% of the time. Several of the most significant clusters appeared, in a later analysis, to be linked to common viral pathogens.

PCR amplification relied on 60 Vbeta primers (plus 13 Jbeta primers). Produced via immunoSEQ multiplex PCR; TCRdb's table is partial and in-frame only. Among around 130,000 clones listed, 75% to 90% were seen once. The V end lost 6 bases, the J end lost 2 bases, and 13 bases lay between the germline ends. This CDR3 spans 14 amino acids. Germline V gene lookup returns CDR1 SGHTA and CDR2 FQGNSA. The sample taken for sequencing was PBMCs. The receptor comes from a male donor in good health and CMV-seronegative. The chain employs TRBV7-2 and TRBJ2-5; D might be TRBD1 (6 bases). The CDR3 protein is CASSFRGQQETQYF. The CDR3, as DNA: TGTGCCAGCAGTTTTCGCGGACAGCAAGAGACCCAGTACTTC.